What follows are 3 T cell receptor beta chains derived from one specimen sequenced in a study of blood T cell repertoires in COVID-19. Sequencing was performed with immunoSEQ multiplex PCR; in TCRdb, only in-frame clones are kept and a portion is missing. The table has some 240,000 clones, about 88% seen once. Sequencing input: PBMCs or T cells enriched from blood (not recorded which). These receptors all come from a woman aged 45-65 years who had been exposed to COVID-19.

About this clone: Within the sample, other DNA sequences also encode this same CDR3. The rearrangement joins TRBV30 to TRBJ2-5, with TRBD1 as a possible D gene (7 bases). CDR1 is GTSNPN, CDR2 SVGIG, per germline (reference sequence). Trimming stripped 4 bases from V and 5 bases from J, with 14 bases between. CDR3 length: 13 residues. In DNA, the CDR3 is TGTGCCTGGACACCAGGGGGGAGGGAGACCCAGTACTTC. This encodes CAWTPGGRETQYF.

V usage is TRBV19 and J usage is TRBJ1-6; D might be TRBD1 (5 bases). V was pared by 6 bases and J by 7 bases, with 19 bases between. Germline V gives CDR1 LNHDA, CDR2 SQIVND (reference sequence). CDR3 length: 16 residues. In DNA form, the CDR3 reads TGTGCCAGTAGCATCGAGGTGGGGGGTGGGAATTCACCCCTCCACTTT. Translating it yields CASSIEVGGGNSPLHF. The whole variable domain, filled in from reference TRBV19 and TRBJ1-6, reads DGGITQSPKYLFRKEGQNVTLSCEQNLNHDAMYWYRQDPGQGLRLIYYSQIVNDFQKGDIAEGYSVSREKKESFPLTVTSAQKNPTAFYLCASSIEVGGGNSPLHFGNGTRLTVT.

The V gene is TRBV10-1, the J gene TRBJ2-1, with 11 positions matching TRBD2. This CDR3 is built from 15 residues. Germline CDR1 and CDR2: WNHNN and SYGVQD (reference sequence). The J segment lost 9 bases and the V segment lost 1 base, leaving 5 bases of the junction unmatched. CDR3: CASSELAGGASEQFF. In nucleotides, the CDR3 is TGCGCCAGCAGTGAGTTAGCGGGGGGGGCAAGTGAGCAGTTCTTC.